This passage covers 18 T cell receptor beta chains from one sample sequenced in a study of T cells in pancreatic ductal adenocarcinoma. The selected patients with pancreatic ductal adenocarcinoma had surgery but no neoadjuvant therapy. TCRdb's copy holds only in-frame clones and misses some; the assay was immunoSEQ multiplex PCR. The repertoire holds about 31,000 clones, with more than 80% as singletons. Input material: PBMCs. The receptors stem from a human donor with pancreatic ductal adenocarcinoma.

The V gene is TRBV5-1, the J gene TRBJ2-7; D might be TRBD2 (5 bases). V was pared by 4 bases and J by 3 bases, with 14 bases between. This CDR3 contains 14 residues. The germline gives CDR1 SGHRS, CDR2 YFSETQ. CDR3 DNA sequence: TGCGCCAGCAGCCTTGAAGGTGACTACTACGAGCAGTACTTC. Encoded protein: CASSLEGDYYEQYF.

V is TRBV5-1 and J is TRBJ1-1; 7 nucleotides align to TRBD1. Looked up from germline, CDR1 is SGHRS and CDR2 is YFSETQ. The length of the CDR3 is 15 residues. With 4 bases clipped from V and 1 base from J, the junction kept 7 bases outside the gene matches. CDR3 sequence reads: CASSRRDSQNTEAFF. In DNA, the CDR3 is TGCGCCAGCAGCCGACGGGACAGCCAGAACACTGAAGCTTTCTTT.

The genes are TRBV4-3 and TRBJ2-3; 10 bases match TRBD2. CDR1 is LGHNA, CDR2 YSLEER, per germline. V lost 1 base, J lost 5 bases, and 9 bases stayed unmatched. The CDR3 runs to 17 residues. CDR3 in amino acids: CASSQGPSGSQVDTQYF. For the CDR3, the DNA is TGCGCCAGCAGCCAAGGCCCTAGCGGGAGCCAGGTAGATACGCAGTATTTT.

The rearrangement links TRBV28 to TRBJ2-1; D gene ambiguous. Trimming pared 0 bases from V and 5 bases from J, leaving 17 bases between. The CDR3 runs 17 residues. Germline V gene sequence: CDR1 MDHEN, CDR2 SYDVKM. This CDR3 reads CASSLWVPQESNNEQFF. CDR3 nucleotide sequence: TGTGCCAGCAGTTTATGGGTCCCCCAGGAGAGCAACAATGAGCAGTTCTTC.

CDR3 DNA sequence: TGTGCCAGCAGTTTGATCAGGGAGAGCACAGATACGCAGTATTTT. As protein: CASSLIRESTDTQYF. The chain joins TRBV28 to TRBJ2-3; TRBD1 or TRBD2 may be the D gene (5 bases each). Trimming removed 3 bases from V and 0 bases from J, with 10 bases in between. CDR3 size: 15 residues. Germline V CDR1 and CDR2: MDHEN, SYDVKM.

The chain carries TRBV6-1 and TRBJ2-3; no clear D. V was pared by 2 bases and J by 2 bases, with 8 bases between. Germline V gives CDR1 MNHNS, CDR2 SASEGT. The CDR3 has 14 amino acids. The CDR3 spells CASSEIIDTDTQYF. The CDR3 DNA reads TGTGCCAGCAGTGAAATCATTGACACAGATACGCAGTATTTT.

The chain has TRBV2 and TRBJ1-4, with 8 bases fitting TRBD1. Unmatched junction bases numbered 14, after V lost 7 bases and J lost 7 bases. This CDR3 is 16 amino acids long. CDR1 SNHLY and CDR2 FYNNEI come from the germline V gene. The CDR3 DNA reads TGTGCCAGCACTAGACAGGGGCGGGCAGGGGGTGAAAAACTGTTTTTT. This codes for CASTRQGRAGGEKLFF.

The table lists this clone with a few counts. The same CDR3 arises from other DNA sequences in this sample as well. V usage is TRBV7-6 and J usage is TRBJ1-2; a possible D gene is TRBD1 (5 bases). The CDR3 extends over 16 amino acids. CDR1 SGHVS and CDR2 FNYEAQ come from the germline V gene. The V gene lost 0 bases and the J gene lost 6 bases, with 17 bases spanning the gap. The CDR3, as DNA: TGTGCCAGCAGCTTAGCGGTATTTGGGGGATCGGATGGCTACACCTTC. Its translation is CASSLAVFGGSDGYTF.

J is TRBJ2-1 and V is TRBV5-1, with 12 bases aligning to TRBD2. Losses at the gene ends were 3 bases for V and 7 bases for J; bases not matched to a gene: 8. This CDR3 contains 16 residues. Germline-derived CDR1 and CDR2 are SGHRS and YFSETQ. The DNA for the CDR3 is TGCGCCAGCAGCTCTAGACTAGCGGGAGTAGTTAATGAGCAGTTCTTC. Its protein is CASSSRLAGVVNEQFF.

This clone was detected only once. The rearrangement uses TRBV7-6 and TRBJ2-7; 7 nucleotides line up with TRBD2. The CDR3 is 15 amino acids. The J segment lost 5 bases and the V segment lost 5 bases, leaving 12 bases of the junction unmatched. Germline CDR1 is SGHVS and CDR2 is FNYEAQ. CDR3 sequence reads: CASSAARGSFDEQYF. DNA for the CDR3: TGTGCCAGCAGCGCTGCGCGCGGGAGTTTTGACGAGCAGTACTTC.

This clone was detected once. This chain connects TRBV18 to TRBJ1-2; the D is unclear. From germline, CDR1 is KGHSH and CDR2 LQKENI. With 6 bases removed from V and 3 bases from J, the gap between germline ends came to 11 bases. CDR3 size: 13 residues. CDR3 nucleotides: TGTGCCAGCTCCCCTTACGAAGACTATGGCTACACCTTC. Its protein product is CASSPYEDYGYTF.

The genes are TRBV19 and TRBJ2-5; the D gene is possibly TRBD1 (6 bases). CDR3 length: 15 amino acids. Germline CDR1 is LNHDA and CDR2 is SQIVND (reference sequence). V was pared by 5 bases and J by 2 bases, with 15 bases between. For the CDR3, the DNA is TGTGCCAGTAGTCAGGCGGACAGAGCACAAGAGACCCAGTACTTC. It codes for CASSQADRAQETQYF. The variable domain in full, with the rest retrieved from reference TRBV19 and TRBJ2-5, is DGGITQSPKYLFRKEGQNVTLSCEQNLNHDAMYWYRQDPGQGLRLIYYSQIVNDFQKGDIAEGYSVSREKKESFPLTVTSAQKNPTAFYLCASSQADRAQETQYFGPGTRLLVL.

V usage is TRBV27 and J usage is TRBJ2-1; no clear D gene. This CDR3 spans 13 amino acids. Germline V gene data show CDR1 as MNHEY and CDR2 as SMNVEV (reference sequence). Trimming took 5 bases from V and 0 from J, leaving 5 bases between them. The CDR3 loop reads CASSPYSYNEQFF. CDR3 in DNA: TGTGCCAGCAGTCCCTACTCCTACAATGAGCAGTTCTTC.

The chain is built from TRBV4-2 and TRBJ1-2, with D perhaps TRBD1 (6 bases). Between the trimmed V and J ends, which lost 3 bases and 0 bases, there was a span of 11 bases. The CDR3 covers 15 residues. In germline, CDR1 is LGHNA, CDR2 YNFKEQ. DNA of the CDR3: TGTGCCAGCAGCCAGCGGACAGTTTCTAACTATGGCTACACCTTC. Its translation: CASSQRTVSNYGYTF.

The CDR3 nucleotides are TGTGCCAGCAGCTCTCGTGGGTACGGGACTTCTTACGAGCAGTACTTC. Translation gives CASSSRGYGTSYEQYF. The chain employs TRBV11-2 and TRBJ2-7; D might be TRBD2 (6 bases). The CDR3 spans 16 residues. V lost 4 bases and J lost 4, with 20 bases in between. The germline gives CDR1 SGHAT, CDR2 FQNNGV.

The rearrangement joins TRBV9 to TRBJ2-6; D ambiguous. The CDR3 has 18 amino acids. V was shortened by 0 bases and J by 0 bases, with 13 bases between the two germline ends. CDR1 and CDR2 (germline): SGDLS, YYNGEE. CDR3 sequence (DNA): TGTGCCAGCAGCGTAGGCGGCTCGGATCACTCTGGGGCCAACGTCCTGACTTTC. Translated: CASSVGGSDHSGANVLTF.

The CDR3 loop reads CASSLVAGFSNEQYF. The CDR3 DNA follows: TGTGCCAGCAGCTTAGTTGCGGGCTTTAGCAACGAGCAGTACTTC. This rearrangement joins TRBV11-2 to TRBJ2-7, with D perhaps TRBD2 (5 bases). Germline V gene data show CDR1 as SGHAT and CDR2 as FQNNGV. The V and J ends lost 1 base and 5 bases respectively, with 15 bases between them. This CDR3 has 15 amino acids.

The chain carries TRBV27 and TRBJ2-7, with D unclear. Trimming shortened V by 2 bases and J by 1 base, and 6 bases separated the two germline ends. This CDR3 has 13 residues. Germline CDR1 is MNHEY and CDR2 is SMNVEV (reference sequence). The CDR3 bases are TGTGCCAGCAGTTTAGACGTTTCCTACGAGCAGTACTTC. Protein sequence: CASSLDVSYEQYF.